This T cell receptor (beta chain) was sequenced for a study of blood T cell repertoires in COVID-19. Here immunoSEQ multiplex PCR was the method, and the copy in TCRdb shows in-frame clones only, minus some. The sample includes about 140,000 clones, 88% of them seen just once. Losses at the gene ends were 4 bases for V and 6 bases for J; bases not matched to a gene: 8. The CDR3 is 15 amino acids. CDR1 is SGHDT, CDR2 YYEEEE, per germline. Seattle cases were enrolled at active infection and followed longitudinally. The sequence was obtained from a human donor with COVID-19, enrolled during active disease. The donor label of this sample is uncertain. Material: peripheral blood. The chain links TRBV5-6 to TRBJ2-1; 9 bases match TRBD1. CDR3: CASSLPGQGINEQFF. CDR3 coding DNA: TGTGCCAGCAGCCTACCGGGACAGGGAATCAATGAGCAGTTCTTC.